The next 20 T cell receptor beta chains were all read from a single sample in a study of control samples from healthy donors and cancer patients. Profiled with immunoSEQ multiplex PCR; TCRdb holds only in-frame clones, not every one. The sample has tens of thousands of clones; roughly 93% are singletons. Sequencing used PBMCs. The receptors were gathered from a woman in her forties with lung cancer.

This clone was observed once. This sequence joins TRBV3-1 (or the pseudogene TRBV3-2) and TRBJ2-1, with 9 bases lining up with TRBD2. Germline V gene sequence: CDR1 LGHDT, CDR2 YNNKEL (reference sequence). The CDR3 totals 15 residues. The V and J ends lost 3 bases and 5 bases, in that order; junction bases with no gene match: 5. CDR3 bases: TGTGCCAGCAGCCAGCTGGTAGCGGGGGACAATGAGCAGTTCTTC. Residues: CASSQLVAGDNEQFF.

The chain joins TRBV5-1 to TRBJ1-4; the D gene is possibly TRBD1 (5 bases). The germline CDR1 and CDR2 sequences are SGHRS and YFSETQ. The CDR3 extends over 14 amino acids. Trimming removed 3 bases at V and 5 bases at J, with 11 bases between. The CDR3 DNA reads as TGCGCCAGCAGCTCTGGCAGGGCCAATGAAAAACTGTTTTTT. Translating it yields CASSSGRANEKLFF.

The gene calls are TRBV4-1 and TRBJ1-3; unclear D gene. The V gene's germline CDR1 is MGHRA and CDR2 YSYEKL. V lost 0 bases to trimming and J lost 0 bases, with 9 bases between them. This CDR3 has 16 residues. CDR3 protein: CASSQDPASSGNTIYF. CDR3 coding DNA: TGCGCCAGCAGCCAAGATCCGGCGTCCTCTGGAAACACCATATATTTT.

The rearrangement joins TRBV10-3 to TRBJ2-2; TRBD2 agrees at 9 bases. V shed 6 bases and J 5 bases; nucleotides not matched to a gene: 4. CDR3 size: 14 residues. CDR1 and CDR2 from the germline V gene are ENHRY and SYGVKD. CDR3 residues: CAISERGETGELFF. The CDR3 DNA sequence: TGTGCCATCAGCGAGCGGGGGGAGACCGGGGAGCTGTTTTTT.

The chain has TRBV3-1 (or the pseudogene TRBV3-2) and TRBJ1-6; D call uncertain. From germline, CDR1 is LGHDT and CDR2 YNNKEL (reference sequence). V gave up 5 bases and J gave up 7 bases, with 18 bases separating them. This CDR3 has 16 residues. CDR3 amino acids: CASSALSSATNSPLHF. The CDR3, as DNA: TGTGCCAGCAGCGCATTGTCCTCGGCTACCAATTCACCCCTCCACTTT.

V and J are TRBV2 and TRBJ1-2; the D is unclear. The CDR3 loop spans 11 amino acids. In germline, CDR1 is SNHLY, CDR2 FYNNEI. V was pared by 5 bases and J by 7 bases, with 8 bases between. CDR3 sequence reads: CASSLTTGYTF. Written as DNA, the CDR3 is TGTGCCAGCAGTCTCACAACTGGCTACACCTTC.

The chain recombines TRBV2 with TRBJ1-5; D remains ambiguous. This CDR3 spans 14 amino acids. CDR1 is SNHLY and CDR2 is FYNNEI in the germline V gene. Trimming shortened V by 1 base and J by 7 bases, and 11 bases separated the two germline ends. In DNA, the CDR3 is TGTGCCAGCAGTGAAGGACCGCCGCGGCAGCCCCAGCATTTT. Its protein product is CASSEGPPRQPQHF.

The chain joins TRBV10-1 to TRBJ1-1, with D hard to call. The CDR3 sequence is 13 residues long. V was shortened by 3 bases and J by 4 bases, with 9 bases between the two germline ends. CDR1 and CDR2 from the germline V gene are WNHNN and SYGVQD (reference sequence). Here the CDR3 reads CASSDGMTTEAFF. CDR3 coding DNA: TGCGCCAGCAGTGACGGGATGACCACTGAAGCTTTCTTT.

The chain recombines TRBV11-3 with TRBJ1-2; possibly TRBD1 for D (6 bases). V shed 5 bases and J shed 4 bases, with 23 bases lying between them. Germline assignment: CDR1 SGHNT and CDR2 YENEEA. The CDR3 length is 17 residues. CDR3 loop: CASSRIGSRGGSYGYTF. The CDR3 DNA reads TGTGCCAGCAGCCGCATAGGTTCTAGGGGGGGATCCTATGGCTACACCTTC.

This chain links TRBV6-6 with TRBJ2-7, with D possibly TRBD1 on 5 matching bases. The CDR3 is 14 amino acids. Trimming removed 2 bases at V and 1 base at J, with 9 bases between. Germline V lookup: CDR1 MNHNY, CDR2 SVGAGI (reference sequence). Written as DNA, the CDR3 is TGTGCCAGCAGTTACGAAGGGGCGTCCTACGAGCAGTACTTC. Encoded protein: CASSYEGASYEQYF.

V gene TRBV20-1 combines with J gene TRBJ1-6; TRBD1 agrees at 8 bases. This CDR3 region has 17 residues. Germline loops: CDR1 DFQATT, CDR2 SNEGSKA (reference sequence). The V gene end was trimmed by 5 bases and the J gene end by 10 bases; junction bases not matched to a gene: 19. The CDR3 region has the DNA TGCAGTGCTCGTGCACCGGGACAGGAAGAATTCCCCTCACCCCTCCACTTT. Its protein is CSARAPGQEEFPSPLHF.

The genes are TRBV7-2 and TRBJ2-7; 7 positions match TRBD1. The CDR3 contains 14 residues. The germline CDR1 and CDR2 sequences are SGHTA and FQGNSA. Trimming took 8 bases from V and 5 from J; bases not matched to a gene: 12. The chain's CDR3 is CASGTRQGRDEQYF. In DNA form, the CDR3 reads TGTGCCAGCGGCACCCGACAGGGCCGGGACGAGCAGTACTTC. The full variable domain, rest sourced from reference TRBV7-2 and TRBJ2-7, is GAGVSQSPSNKVTEKGKDVELRCDPISGHTALYWYRQSLGQGLEFLIYFQGNSAPDKSGLPSDRFSAERTGGSVSTLTIQRTQQEDSAVYLCASGTRQGRDEQYFGPGTRLTVT.

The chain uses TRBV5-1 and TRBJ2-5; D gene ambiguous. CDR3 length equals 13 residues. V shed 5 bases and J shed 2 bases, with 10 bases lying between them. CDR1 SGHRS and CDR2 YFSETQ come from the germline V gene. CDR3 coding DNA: TGCGCCAGCAGTGAACTTTTACAAGAGACCCAGTACTTC. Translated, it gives CASSELLQETQYF.

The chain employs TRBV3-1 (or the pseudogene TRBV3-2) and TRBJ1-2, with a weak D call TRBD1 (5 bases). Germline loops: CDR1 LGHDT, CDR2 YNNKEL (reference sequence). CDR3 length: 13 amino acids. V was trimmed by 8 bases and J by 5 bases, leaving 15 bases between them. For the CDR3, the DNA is TGTGCCAGCTCTTTAGGGGAGTGGTATGGCTACACCTTC. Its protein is CASSLGEWYGYTF.

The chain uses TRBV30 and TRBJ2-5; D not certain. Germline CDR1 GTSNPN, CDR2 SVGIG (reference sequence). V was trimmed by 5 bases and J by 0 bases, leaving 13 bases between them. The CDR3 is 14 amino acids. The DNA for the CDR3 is TGTGCCTGGGTGGAACTTTCGTACCAAGAGACCCAGTACTTC. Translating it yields CAWVELSYQETQYF.

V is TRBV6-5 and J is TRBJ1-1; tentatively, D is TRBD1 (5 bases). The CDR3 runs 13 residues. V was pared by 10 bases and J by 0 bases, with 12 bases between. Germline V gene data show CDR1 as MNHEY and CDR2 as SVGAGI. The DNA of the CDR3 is TGTGCCACCAAACAGGTCCTGAACACTGAAGCTTTCTTT. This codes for CATKQVLNTEAFF.

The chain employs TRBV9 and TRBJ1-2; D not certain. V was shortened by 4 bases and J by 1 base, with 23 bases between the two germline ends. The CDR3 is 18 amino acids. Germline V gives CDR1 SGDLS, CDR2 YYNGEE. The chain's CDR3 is CASSPPLSWAAVNYGYTF. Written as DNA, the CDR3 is TGTGCCAGCAGCCCCCCCTTGTCCTGGGCAGCAGTTAACTATGGCTACACCTTC.

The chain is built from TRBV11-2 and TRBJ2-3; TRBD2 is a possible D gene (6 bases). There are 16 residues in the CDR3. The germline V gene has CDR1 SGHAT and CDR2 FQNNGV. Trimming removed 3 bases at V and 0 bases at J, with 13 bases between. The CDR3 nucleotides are TGTGCCAGCAGCTTCCTGAGCGGGCCAAGCACAGATACGCAGTATTTT. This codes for CASSFLSGPSTDTQYF.

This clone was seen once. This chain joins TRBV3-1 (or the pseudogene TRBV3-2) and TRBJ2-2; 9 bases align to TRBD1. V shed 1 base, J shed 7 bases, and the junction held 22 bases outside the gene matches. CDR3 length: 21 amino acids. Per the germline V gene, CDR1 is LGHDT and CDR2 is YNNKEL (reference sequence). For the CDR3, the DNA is TGTGCCAGCAGCCAAGTGCAGCCCGATAAACAAATACAGGGGGCAATCGGGGAGCTGTTTTTT. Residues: CASSQVQPDKQIQGAIGELFF.

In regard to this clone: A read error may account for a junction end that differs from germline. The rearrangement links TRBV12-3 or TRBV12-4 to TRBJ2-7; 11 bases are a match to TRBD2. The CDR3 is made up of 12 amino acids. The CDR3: CASSGGTSGMDF. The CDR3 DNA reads TGTGCCAGCAGTGGGGGGACTAGCGGTATGGACTTC.